Below, 26 T cell receptor beta chains from the same sample are listed, as sequenced in a study of blood T cell repertoires in COVID-19. TCRdb's table, derived via immunoSEQ multiplex PCR, lists solely in-frame clones and lacks some. Of about 200,000 clones listed, roughly nine tenths are singletons. Sequencing was performed on peripheral blood. All receptors derive from a man aged 40-50 years with acute or convalescent COVID-19.

This chain links TRBV6-6 with TRBJ1-1; 9 bases line up with TRBD1. Trimming at V came to 5 bases and at J to 4 bases, leaving 14 bases not matched to a gene. The CDR3 totals 17 residues. Germline V CDR1 and CDR2: MNHNY, SVGAGI (reference sequence). The DNA of the CDR3 is TGTGCCAGCAGTCATGACTCGATTACAGGGGGCCTCACTGAAGCTTTCTTT. Its protein product is CASSHDSITGGLTEAFF.

This chain links TRBV10-3 with TRBJ1-1; D might be TRBD1 (5 bases). CDR1 is ENHRY and CDR2 is SYGVKD in the germline V gene. The CDR3 spans 15 residues. V lost 0 bases and J 7 bases, leaving 15 bases between the germline ends. The CDR3 region has the DNA TGTGCCATCAGTGAGTCAAGGGGAGGTCCTAATGAAGCTTTCTTT. This codes for CAISESRGGPNEAFF.

The table lists this clone with a count of one. The chain couples TRBV30 to TRBJ1-5, with 7 bases matching TRBD1. This CDR3 contains 15 residues. After removal of 2 bases from V and 4 bases from J, the junction contained 8 bases not matched to a gene. Germline CDR1 GTSNPN, CDR2 SVGIG (reference sequence). The CDR3 spells CAWSSTGERNQPQHF. The CDR3 DNA reads TGTGCCTGGAGTTCTACAGGGGAGCGAAATCAGCCCCAGCATTTT.

The chain couples TRBV27 to TRBJ1-5; D perhaps matches TRBD1 (6 bases). Germline V gene lookup returns CDR1 MNHEY and CDR2 SMNVEV (reference sequence). Trimming removed 4 bases at V and 2 bases at J, with 15 bases between. The CDR3 is 16 residues long. CDR3 bases: TGTGCCAGCAGTTCGACAGGCCCAGGAGGCAATCAGCCCCAGCATTTT. Translated, it gives CASSSTGPGGNQPQHF.

The chain joins TRBV5-6 to TRBJ2-1, with unresolved D. CDR3 length equals 15 residues. Trimming took off 2 bases at V and 0 bases at J, with 9 bases between the two ends. Germline assignment: CDR1 SGHDT and CDR2 YYEEEE. CDR3 in amino acids: CASSLPVSSYNEQFF. The CDR3 DNA reads as TGTGCCAGCAGCTTACCGGTGAGCTCCTACAATGAGCAGTTCTTC.

This clone occurred once. This chain connects TRBV6-1 to TRBJ2-2; 10 bases align to TRBD1. The CDR3 has 16 amino acids. Trimming at V came to 3 bases and at J to 4 bases, leaving 5 bases not matched to a gene. Germline values: CDR1 MNHNS, CDR2 SASEGT. The CDR3: CASSDPGQGFTGELFF. CDR3 DNA: TGTGCCAGCAGTGATCCGGGACAGGGGTTCACCGGGGAGCTGTTTTTT.

The rearrangement joins TRBV5-1 to TRBJ2-3; 11 positions agree with TRBD2. The V gene's germline CDR1 is SGHRS and CDR2 YFSETQ. This CDR3 spans 16 amino acids. Unmatched junction bases numbered 12, after V lost 4 bases and J lost 8 bases. The CDR3 here is CASSGVIAGGTGTQYF. The CDR3, as DNA: TGCGCCAGCAGCGGTGTGATAGCGGGGGGGACGGGTACGCAGTATTTT.

The rearrangement joins TRBV5-1 to TRBJ2-3; 7 bases agree with TRBD1. This CDR3 comprises 14 residues. The junction had 6 bases not matched to a gene; V was cut back by 6 bases and J by 2 bases. The V gene's germline CDR1 is SGHRS and CDR2 YFSETQ. Here the CDR3 DNA reads TGCGCCAGCACTCCGGGACAGTACACAGATACGCAGTATTTT. Protein sequence: CASTPGQYTDTQYF. The full variable domain, in which reference TRBV5-1 and TRBJ2-3 provide the parts outside the CDR3, is KAGVTQTPRYLIKTRGQQVTLSCSPISGHRSVSWYQQTPGQGLQFLFEYFSETQRNKGNFPGRFSGRQFSNSRSEMNVSTLELGDSALYLCASTPGQYTDTQYFGPGTRLTVL.

The rearrangement joins TRBV10-1 to TRBJ2-7, with 9 bases matching TRBD2. The V gene end was trimmed by 3 bases and the J gene end by 1 base; junction bases not matched to a gene: 4. Germline lookup yields CDR1 WNHNN and CDR2 SYGVQD (reference sequence). CDR3 size: 15 residues. The CDR3 reads CASSERRGGSYEQYF. For the CDR3, the DNA is TGCGCCAGCAGTGAAAGGCGGGGGGGATCCTACGAGCAGTACTTC.

This chain connects TRBV14 to TRBJ2-2; TRBD1 matches at 10 bases. The CDR3 totals 16 residues. Germline V gene lookup returns CDR1 SGHDN and CDR2 FVKESK. The ends lost 5 bases at V and 6 bases at J; junction bases unmatched: 9. Written as DNA, the CDR3 is TGTGCCAGCAGCTCCAAAGACAGGGGGCGGGCCGGGGAGCTGTTTTTT. This gives the protein CASSSKDRGRAGELFF.

The chain links TRBV6-5 to TRBJ1-2; 12 bases map to TRBD1. The CDR3 spans 15 residues. The germline CDR1 and CDR2 sequences are MNHEY and SVGAGI. The J segment lost 7 bases and the V segment lost 7 bases, leaving 10 bases of the junction unmatched. Written as DNA, the CDR3 is TGTGCCAGCAAACCTCCCGGGACAGGGGGCTCTGGCTACACCTTC. Encoded protein: CASKPPGTGGSGYTF.

The chain employs TRBV5-1 and TRBJ2-1; maybe TRBD2 (6 bases). This CDR3 contains 14 residues. Trimming took off 0 bases at V and 5 bases at J, with 9 bases between the two ends. Germline V gives CDR1 SGHRS, CDR2 YFSETQ. Here the CDR3 reads CASSLAGRNNEQFF. CDR3 nucleotides: TGCGCCAGCAGCTTGGCGGGGAGGAACAATGAGCAGTTCTTC. The full variable domain, its missing parts supplied by reference TRBV5-1 and TRBJ2-1, is KAGVTQTPRYLIKTRGQQVTLSCSPISGHRSVSWYQQTPGQGLQFLFEYFSETQRNKGNFPGRFSGRQFSNSRSEMNVSTLELGDSALYLCASSLAGRNNEQFFGPGTRLTVL.

This clone was seen a single time. This chain links TRBV5-1 with TRBJ2-3, with D tentatively TRBD2 (6 bases). Germline values: CDR1 SGHRS, CDR2 YFSETQ. This CDR3 comprises 15 residues. With 3 bases removed from V and 2 bases from J, the gap between germline ends came to 13 bases. The CDR3 sequence is CASSSPGLLTDTQYF. The CDR3 DNA reads TGCGCCAGCAGCTCACCGGGACTCCTCACAGATACGCAGTATTTT.

J is TRBJ1-1 and V is TRBV27; D gene unclear. With 3 bases removed from V and 1 base from J, the gap between germline ends came to 9 bases. This CDR3 has 14 residues. Germline V gene data show CDR1 as MNHEY and CDR2 as SMNVEV (reference sequence). The CDR3 region is CASSLWGENTEAFF. The DNA of the CDR3 is TGTGCCAGCAGTTTGTGGGGAGAGAACACTGAAGCTTTCTTT.

The rearrangement uses TRBV10-3 and TRBJ1-2; the D is unclear. The ends were cut back, 5 bases at V and 0 bases at J, with 10 bases in the middle. This CDR3 region has 14 residues. The germline CDR1 and CDR2 sequences are ENHRY and SYGVKD. For the CDR3, the DNA is TGTGCCATCAGTTCTCAAGCCACTAACTATGGCTACACCTTC. Translated, it gives CAISSQATNYGYTF.

DNA for the CDR3: TGCGCCAGCAGTGACTTGACAATCTACAATGAGCAGTTCTTC. Translating gives CASSDLTIYNEQFF. The V gene is TRBV10-2, the J gene TRBJ2-1; D is unresolved. The germline gives CDR1 WSHSY, CDR2 SAAADI. This CDR3 region has 14 residues. The V end was cut by 3 bases, the J end by 3 bases, with 9 bases between.

This chain uses TRBV15 with TRBJ1-1; D is perhaps TRBD1 (6 bases). The V end lost 3 bases, the J end lost 5 bases, and 13 bases lay between the germline ends. The CDR3 extends over 14 amino acids. From germline, CDR1 is LNHNV and CDR2 YYDKDF (reference sequence). DNA of the CDR3: TGTGCCACCAGCAGTCGGCAGGGGATTACTGAAGCTTTCTTT. Translated: CATSSRQGITEAFF.

The gene calls are TRBV4-2 and TRBJ2-3; 10 bases line up with TRBD1. CDR1 and CDR2 from the germline V gene are LGHNA and YNFKEQ. The CDR3 is 18 amino acids. V dropped 2 bases and J dropped 4; count of bases not matched to a gene: 12. DNA for the CDR3: TGTGCCAGCAGCCAACAACCCGGGACAGGGGTTGAGGCAGATACGCAGTATTTT. This translates into CASSQQPGTGVEADTQYF.

J is TRBJ1-1 and V is TRBV7-2; possible D gene TRBD1, 5 bases. The germline CDR1 and CDR2 sequences are SGHTA and FQGNSA. V lost 1 base to trimming and J lost 7 bases, with 16 bases between them. CDR3 size: 15 residues. The CDR3 protein is CASSLGGGGVLEAFF. The CDR3 DNA reads as TGTGCCAGCAGCTTAGGAGGAGGAGGGGTCCTTGAAGCTTTCTTT.

The V and J genes are TRBV29-1 and TRBJ1-1; unclear D gene. Trimming removed 4 bases at V and 4 bases at J, with 10 bases between. CDR3 length: 12 residues. Germline CDR1 reads SQVTM; CDR2 reads ANQGSEA. CDR3 amino acids: CSVAGKVTEAFF. Here the CDR3 DNA reads TGCAGCGTTGCGGGGAAGGTCACTGAAGCTTTCTTT.

This chain connects TRBV19 to TRBJ2-5, with 15 bases lining up with TRBD2. This CDR3 region has 15 residues. From germline, CDR1 is LNHDA and CDR2 SQIVND (reference sequence). V trimming: 4 bases; J trimming: 4 bases; junction bases outside the gene matches: 1. The CDR3, as DNA: TGTGCCAGTAGTAGGGGACTAGCGGGGGGAGAGACCCAGTACTTC. This encodes CASSRGLAGGETQYF.

This sequence joins TRBV27 and TRBJ1-3; 10 nucleotides align to TRBD1. The CDR3 length is 18 residues. Unmatched junction bases numbered 10, after V lost 5 bases and J lost 0 bases. The germline gives CDR1 MNHEY, CDR2 SMNVEV (reference sequence). The CDR3 sequence is CASSRQGAPSYSGNTIYF. The CDR3, as DNA: TGTGCCAGCAGTCGACAGGGGGCTCCCTCTTACTCTGGAAACACCATATATTTT.

The chain carries TRBV7-2 and TRBJ2-2, with a possible D match to TRBD1 (5 bases). The CDR3 has 16 amino acids. CDR1 SGHTA and CDR2 FQGNSA come from the germline V gene. Trimming removed 5 bases from V and 1 base from J, with 14 bases in between. The CDR3 is CASSQPGLQNTGELFF. The CDR3 nucleotides read TGTGCCAGCAGCCAGCCAGGGTTGCAGAACACCGGGGAGCTGTTTTTT.

This sequence joins TRBV3-1 (or the pseudogene TRBV3-2) and TRBJ2-7; TRBD1 matches at 8 bases. Germline V gene sequence: CDR1 LGHDT, CDR2 YNNKEL (reference sequence). Germline trimming cut 0 bases from V and 7 bases from J; bases unmatched to any gene: 17. The CDR3 is 18 residues long. CDR3 sequence: CASSQERITGTGGEEQYF. CDR3 nucleotides: TGTGCCAGCAGCCAAGAACGGATAACCGGGACAGGTGGCGAAGAGCAGTACTTC.

The CDR3 loop is CASSPNKIWNYGYTF. DNA of the CDR3: TGTGCCAGCAGCCCAAACAAGATCTGGAACTATGGCTACACCTTC. The rearrangement joins TRBV7-8 to TRBJ1-2, with D uncertain. The ends were cut back, 5 bases at V and 2 bases at J, with 15 bases in the middle. The CDR3 length is 15 residues. The V gene's germline CDR1 is SGHVS and CDR2 FQNEAQ.

The chain joins TRBV19 to TRBJ2-6, with no clear D. The CDR3 is 15 amino acids. With 7 bases removed from V and 2 bases from J, the gap between germline ends came to 12 bases. Germline V gene sequence: CDR1 LNHDA, CDR2 SQIVND (reference sequence). CDR3 nucleotides: TGTGCCAGTACCCTGACCCTAGCTGGGGCCAACGTCCTGACTTTC. It encodes CASTLTLAGANVLTF.